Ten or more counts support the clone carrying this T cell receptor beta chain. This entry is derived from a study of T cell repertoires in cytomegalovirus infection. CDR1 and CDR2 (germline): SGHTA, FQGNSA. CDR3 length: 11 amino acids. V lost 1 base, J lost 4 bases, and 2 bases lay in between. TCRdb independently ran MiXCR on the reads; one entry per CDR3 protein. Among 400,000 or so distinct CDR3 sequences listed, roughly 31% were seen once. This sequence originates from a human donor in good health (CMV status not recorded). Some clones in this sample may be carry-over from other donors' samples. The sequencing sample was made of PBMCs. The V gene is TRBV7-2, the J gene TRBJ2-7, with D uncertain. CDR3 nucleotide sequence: TGTGCCAGCAGCTTAGAATACGAGCAGTACTTC. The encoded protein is CASSLEYEQYF.